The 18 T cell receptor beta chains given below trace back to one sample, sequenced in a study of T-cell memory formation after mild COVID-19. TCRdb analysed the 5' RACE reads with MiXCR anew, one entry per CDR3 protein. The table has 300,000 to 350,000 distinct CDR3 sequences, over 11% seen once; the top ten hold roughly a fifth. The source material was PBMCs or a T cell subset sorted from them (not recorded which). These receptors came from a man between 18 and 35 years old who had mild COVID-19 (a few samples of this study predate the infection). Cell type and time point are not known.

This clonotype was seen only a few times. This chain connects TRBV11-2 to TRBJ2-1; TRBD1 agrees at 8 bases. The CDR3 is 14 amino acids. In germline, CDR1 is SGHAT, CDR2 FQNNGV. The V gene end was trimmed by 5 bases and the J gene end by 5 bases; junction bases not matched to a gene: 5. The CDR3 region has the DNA TGTGCCAGCAGCCGGACAGGGTTCGACAATGAGCAGTTCTTC. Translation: CASSRTGFDNEQFF.

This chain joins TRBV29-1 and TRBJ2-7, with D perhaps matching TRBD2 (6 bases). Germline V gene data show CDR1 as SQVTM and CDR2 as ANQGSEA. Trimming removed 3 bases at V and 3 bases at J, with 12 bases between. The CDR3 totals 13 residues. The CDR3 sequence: CSVEGPGGYEQYF. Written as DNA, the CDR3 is TGCAGCGTTGAGGGTCCCGGGGGCTACGAGCAGTACTTC.

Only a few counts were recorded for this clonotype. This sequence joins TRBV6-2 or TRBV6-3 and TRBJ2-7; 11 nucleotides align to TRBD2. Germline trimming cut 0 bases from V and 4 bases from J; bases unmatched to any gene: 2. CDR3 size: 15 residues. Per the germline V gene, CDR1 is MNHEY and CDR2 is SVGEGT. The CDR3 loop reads CASSYSRLAGYEQYF. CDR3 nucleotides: TGTGCCAGCAGTTACTCGAGACTAGCGGGGTACGAGCAGTACTTC.

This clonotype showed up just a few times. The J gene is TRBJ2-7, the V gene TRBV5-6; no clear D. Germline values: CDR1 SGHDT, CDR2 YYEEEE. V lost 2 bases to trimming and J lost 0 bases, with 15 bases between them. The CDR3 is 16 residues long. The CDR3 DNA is TGTGCCAGCAGCTTATTTCCGAGACATACCTCCTACGAGCAGTACTTC. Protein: CASSLFPRHTSYEQYF.

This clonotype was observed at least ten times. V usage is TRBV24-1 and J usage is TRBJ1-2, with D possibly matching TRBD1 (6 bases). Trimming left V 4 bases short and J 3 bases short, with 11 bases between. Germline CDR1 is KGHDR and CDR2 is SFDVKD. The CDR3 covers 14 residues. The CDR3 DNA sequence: TGTGCCACCAGTGAACGAGGGGGAGACTATGGCTACACCTTC. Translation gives CATSERGGDYGYTF.

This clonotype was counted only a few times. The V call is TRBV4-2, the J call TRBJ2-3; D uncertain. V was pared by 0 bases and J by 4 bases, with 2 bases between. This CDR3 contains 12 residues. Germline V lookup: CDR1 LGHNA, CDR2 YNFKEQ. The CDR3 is CASSQEADTQYF. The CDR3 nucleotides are TGTGCCAGCAGCCAAGAGGCAGATACGCAGTATTTT.

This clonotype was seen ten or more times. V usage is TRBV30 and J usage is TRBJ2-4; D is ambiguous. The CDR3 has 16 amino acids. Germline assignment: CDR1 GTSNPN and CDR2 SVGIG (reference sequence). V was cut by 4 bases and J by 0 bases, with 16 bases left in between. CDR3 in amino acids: CAWTPGSYLAKNIQYF. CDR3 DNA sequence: TGTGCCTGGACCCCCGGGTCCTATCTAGCCAAAAACATTCAGTACTTC. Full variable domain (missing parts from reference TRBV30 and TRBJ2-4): SQTIHQWPATLVQPVGSPLSLECTVEGTSNPNLYWYRQAAGRGLQLLFYSVGIGQISSEVPQNLSASRPQDRQFILSSKKLLLSDSGFYLCAWTPGSYLAKNIQYFGAGTRLSVL.

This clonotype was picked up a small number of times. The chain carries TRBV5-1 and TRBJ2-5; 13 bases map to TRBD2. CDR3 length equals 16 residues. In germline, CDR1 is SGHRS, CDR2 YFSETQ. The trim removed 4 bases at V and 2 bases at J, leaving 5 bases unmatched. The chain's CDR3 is CASSIPGLAGQETQYF. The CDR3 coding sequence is TGCGCCAGCAGCATACCGGGACTAGCGGGGCAAGAGACCCAGTACTTC.

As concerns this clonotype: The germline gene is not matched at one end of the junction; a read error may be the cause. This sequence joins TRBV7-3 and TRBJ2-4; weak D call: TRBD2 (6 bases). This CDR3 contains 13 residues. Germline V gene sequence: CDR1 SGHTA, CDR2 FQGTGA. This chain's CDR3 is CASSLNTGTSLNF. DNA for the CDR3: TGTGCCAGCAGCTTAAACACGGGGACTTCTTTGAACTTC.

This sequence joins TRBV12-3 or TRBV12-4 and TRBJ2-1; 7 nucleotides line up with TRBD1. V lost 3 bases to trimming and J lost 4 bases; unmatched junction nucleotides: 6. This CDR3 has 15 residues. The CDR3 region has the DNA TGTGCCAGCAGTTTCGCCGGGACAGTATACAATGAGCAGTTCTTC. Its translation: CASSFAGTVYNEQFF.

This CDR3 reads CASSPGQKETQYF. The CDR3 DNA reads TGTGCCAGCAGCCCGGGACAGAAAGAGACCCAGTACTTC. This chain links TRBV7-2 with TRBJ2-5; 7 bases line up with TRBD1. Germline V lookup: CDR1 SGHTA, CDR2 FQGNSA. This CDR3 has 13 amino acids. V was clipped by 5 bases and J by 3 bases; unmatched bases: 3.

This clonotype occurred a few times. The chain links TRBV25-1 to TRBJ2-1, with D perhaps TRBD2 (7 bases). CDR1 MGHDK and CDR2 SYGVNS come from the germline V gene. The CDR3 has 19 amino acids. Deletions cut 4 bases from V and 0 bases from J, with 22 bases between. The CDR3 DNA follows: TGTGCCAGCAGTGTGAGGCGGGGGCCCTTAGGGAGCTCCTACAATGAGCAGTTCTTC. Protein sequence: CASSVRRGPLGSSYNEQFF.

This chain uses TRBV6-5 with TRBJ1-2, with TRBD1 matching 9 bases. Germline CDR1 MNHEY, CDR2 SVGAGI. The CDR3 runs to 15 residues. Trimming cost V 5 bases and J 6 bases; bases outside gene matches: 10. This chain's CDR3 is CASSDHGQGRNGYTF. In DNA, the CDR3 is TGTGCCAGCAGTGACCACGGACAGGGGAGGAATGGCTACACCTTC.

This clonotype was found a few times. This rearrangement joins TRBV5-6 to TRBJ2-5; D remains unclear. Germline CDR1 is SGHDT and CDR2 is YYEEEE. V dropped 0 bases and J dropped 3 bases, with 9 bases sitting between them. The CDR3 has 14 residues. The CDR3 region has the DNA TGTGCCAGCAGCTTGGAGTGGGGTAAAGAGACCCAGTACTTC. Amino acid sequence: CASSLEWGKETQYF.

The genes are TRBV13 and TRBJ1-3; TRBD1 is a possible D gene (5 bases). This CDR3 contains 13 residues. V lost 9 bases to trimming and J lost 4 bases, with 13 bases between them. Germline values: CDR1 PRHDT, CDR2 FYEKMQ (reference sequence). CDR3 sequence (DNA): TGTGCCAGTGACAGAGGCGGAGGAAACACCATATATTTT. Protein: CASDRGGGNTIYF.

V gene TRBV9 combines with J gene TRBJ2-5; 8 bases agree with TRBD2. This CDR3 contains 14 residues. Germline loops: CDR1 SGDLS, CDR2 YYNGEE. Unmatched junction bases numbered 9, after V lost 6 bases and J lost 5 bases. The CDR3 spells CASTRSGNEETQYF. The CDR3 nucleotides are TGTGCCAGCACCCGTAGCGGGAATGAGGAGACCCAGTACTTC.

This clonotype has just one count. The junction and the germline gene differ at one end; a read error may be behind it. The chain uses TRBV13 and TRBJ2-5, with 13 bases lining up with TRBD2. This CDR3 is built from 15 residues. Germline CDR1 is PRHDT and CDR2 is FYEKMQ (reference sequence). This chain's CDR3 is CSSSTRTSGGETQYF. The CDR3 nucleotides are TGTTCCAGCAGCACCAGGACTAGCGGGGGTGAGACCCAGTACTTC.

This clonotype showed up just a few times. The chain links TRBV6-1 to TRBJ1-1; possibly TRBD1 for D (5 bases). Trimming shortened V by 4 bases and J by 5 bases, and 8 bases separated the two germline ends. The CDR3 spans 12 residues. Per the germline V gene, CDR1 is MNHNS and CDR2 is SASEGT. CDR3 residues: CASSGGLTEAFF. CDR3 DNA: TGTGCCAGCAGTGGGGGGTTGACTGAAGCTTTCTTT.